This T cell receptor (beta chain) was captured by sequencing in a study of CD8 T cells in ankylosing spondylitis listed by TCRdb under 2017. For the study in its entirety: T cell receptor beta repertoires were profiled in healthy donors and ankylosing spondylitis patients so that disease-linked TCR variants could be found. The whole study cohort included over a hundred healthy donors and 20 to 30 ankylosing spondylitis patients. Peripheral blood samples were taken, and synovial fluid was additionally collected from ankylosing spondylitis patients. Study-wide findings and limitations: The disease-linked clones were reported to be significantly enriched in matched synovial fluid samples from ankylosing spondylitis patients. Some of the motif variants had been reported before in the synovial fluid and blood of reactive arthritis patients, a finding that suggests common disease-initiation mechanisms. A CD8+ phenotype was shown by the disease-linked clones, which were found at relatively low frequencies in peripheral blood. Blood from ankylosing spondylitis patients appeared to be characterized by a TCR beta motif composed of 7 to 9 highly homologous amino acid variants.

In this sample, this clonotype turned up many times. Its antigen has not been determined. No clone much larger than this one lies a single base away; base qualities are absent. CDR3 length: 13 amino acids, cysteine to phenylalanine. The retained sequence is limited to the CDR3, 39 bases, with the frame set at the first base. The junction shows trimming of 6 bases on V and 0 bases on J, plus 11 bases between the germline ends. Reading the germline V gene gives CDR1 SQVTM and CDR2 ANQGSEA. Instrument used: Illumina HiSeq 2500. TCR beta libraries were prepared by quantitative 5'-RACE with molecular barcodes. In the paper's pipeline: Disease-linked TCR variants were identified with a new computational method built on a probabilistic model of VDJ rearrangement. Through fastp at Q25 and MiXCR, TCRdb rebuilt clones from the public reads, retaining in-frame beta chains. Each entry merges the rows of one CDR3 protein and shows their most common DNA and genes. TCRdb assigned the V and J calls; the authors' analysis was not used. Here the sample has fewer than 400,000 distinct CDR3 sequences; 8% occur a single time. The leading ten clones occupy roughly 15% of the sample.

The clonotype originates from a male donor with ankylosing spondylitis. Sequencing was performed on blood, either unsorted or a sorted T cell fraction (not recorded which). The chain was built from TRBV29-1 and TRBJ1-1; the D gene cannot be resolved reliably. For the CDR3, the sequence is CSVLRNLNTEAFF. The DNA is TGCAGCGTCCTTAGAAATCTGAACACTGAAGCTTTCTTT. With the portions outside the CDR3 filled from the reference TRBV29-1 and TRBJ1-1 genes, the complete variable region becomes SAVISQKPSRDICQRGTSLTIQCQVDSQVTMMFWYRQQPGQSLTLIATANQGSEATYESGFVIDKFPISRPNLTFSTLTVSNMSPEDSSIYLCSVLRNLNTEAFFGQGTRLTVV.